The 20 T cell receptor beta chains given below trace back to one sample, sequenced in a study of cytomegalovirus exposure and HLA in healthy donors. Primers for the PCR totalled 60 Vbeta and 13 Jbeta. The protocol was immunoSEQ multiplex PCR, while the TCRdb copy is restricted to in-frame clones and leaves out a portion. The sample holds fewer than 150,000 clones; 60% to 80% are singletons and the top ten take 16%. Sequencing used PBMCs. Receptors were obtained from a man aged 50-59 years in good health and CMV-seropositive.

This clone was found a few times. This chain links TRBV6-5 with TRBJ2-7; no clear D gene. The germline V gene encodes CDR1 MNHEY and CDR2 SVGAGI. Trimming cost V 5 bases and J 0 bases, with 14 bases left between them. The length of the CDR3 is 15 residues. The CDR3 nucleotides read TGTGCCAGCAGTCGCGACAATAGGTACTCCTACGAGCAGTACTTC. It is translated as CASSRDNRYSYEQYF.

The chain couples TRBV6-5 to TRBJ2-6; 9 bases align to TRBD1. CDR1 MNHEY and CDR2 SVGAGI come from the germline V gene. This CDR3 comprises 15 residues. J gave up 2 bases and V 4 bases, and 0 bases lay outside the gene matches. CDR3 residues: CASSWDRAGANVLTF. The CDR3 bases are TGTGCCAGCAGTTGGGACAGGGCTGGGGCCAACGTCCTGACTTTC.

This clone showed up just once. J is TRBJ1-2 and V is TRBV9; maybe TRBD1 (6 bases). The CDR3 loop spans 15 amino acids. Germline CDR1 SGDLS, CDR2 YYNGEE. Between the trimmed V and J ends, which lost 3 bases and 4 bases, there was a span of 16 bases. CDR3 sequence: CASSAGTLGFYGYTF. As DNA, the CDR3 is TGTGCCAGCAGCGCGGGGACATTAGGATTCTATGGCTACACCTTC.

V gene TRBV6-1 combines with J gene TRBJ2-2; the D gene is possibly TRBD1 (6 bases). Between the trimmed V and J ends, which lost 6 bases and 11 bases, there was a span of 13 bases. The germline V gene has CDR1 MNHNS and CDR2 SASEGT. The CDR3 has 12 residues. CDR3 amino acids: CASSLQGVELFF. The CDR3 coding sequence is TGTGCCAGCAGCCTACAGGGCGTAGAGCTGTTTTTT.

The V and J genes are TRBV27 and TRBJ2-3; 8 bases agree with TRBD2. V lost 8 bases and J lost 3; bases outside the gene matches: 10. From germline, CDR1 is MNHEY and CDR2 SMNVEV (reference sequence). CDR3 size: 15 residues. CDR3 DNA: TGTGCCAGCGGGACGGGACTAGTTCGTACAGATACGCAGTATTTT. Translating gives CASGTGLVRTDTQYF.

V gene TRBV19 combines with J gene TRBJ2-3; 9 bases map to TRBD2. The CDR3 length is 16 residues. The J segment lost 5 bases and the V segment lost 4 bases, leaving 10 bases of the junction unmatched. Per the germline V gene, CDR1 is LNHDA and CDR2 is SQIVND (reference sequence). CDR3 region: CASSKRIAGAVDTQYF. For the CDR3, the DNA is TGTGCCAGTAGTAAGCGAATAGCGGGAGCGGTAGATACGCAGTATTTT.

The CDR3 DNA reads TGTGCCACCCGAACCCCGGGACAAGGGTTTTCTGGAAACACCATATATTTT. This translates into CATRTPGQGFSGNTIYF. The chain recombines TRBV10-3 with TRBJ1-3; perhaps TRBD1 as D (6 bases). The germline V and J ends were trimmed by 10 bases and 1 base, with 23 bases remaining between them. The CDR3 sequence is 17 residues long. The germline V gene encodes CDR1 ENHRY and CDR2 SYGVKD.

The V gene is TRBV2, the J gene TRBJ2-2, with 11 bases aligning to TRBD1. CDR1 SNHLY and CDR2 FYNNEI come from the germline V gene. CDR3 length equals 14 residues. J lost 1 base, V lost 9 bases, and 1 base had no gene match. The CDR3 is CARGTGGNTGELFF. CDR3 DNA: TGTGCCAGGGGGACAGGGGGGAACACCGGGGAGCTGTTTTTT.

This chain links TRBV10-3 with TRBJ2-3, with TRBD2 as a possible D gene (5 bases). Trimming shortened V by 2 bases and J by 7 bases, and 7 bases separated the two germline ends. The length of the CDR3 is 12 residues. CDR1 is ENHRY, CDR2 SYGVKD, per germline. The CDR3 protein is CAISERRNTQYF. CDR3 coding DNA: TGTGCCATCAGTGAGAGGAGGAATACGCAGTATTTT.

The chain joins TRBV7-2 to TRBJ1-6, with 10 bases identical to TRBD1. The J segment lost 0 bases and the V segment lost 5 bases, leaving 10 bases of the junction unmatched. Germline lookup yields CDR1 SGHTA and CDR2 FQGNSA. The CDR3 covers 19 residues. The chain's CDR3 is CASSPSEWTGGSYNSPLHF. The CDR3 DNA is TGTGCCAGCAGCCCTAGTGAATGGACAGGGGGCTCCTATAATTCACCCCTCCACTTT. Based on the CDR3 plus reference TRBV7-2 and TRBJ1-6, the full variable domain is GAGVSQSPSNKVTEKGKDVELRCDPISGHTALYWYRQSLGQGLEFLIYFQGNSAPDKSGLPSDRFSAERTGGSVSTLTIQRTQQEDSAVYLCASSPSEWTGGSYNSPLHFGNGTRLTVT.

The genes are TRBV6-5 and TRBJ2-2, with D maybe TRBD1 (5 bases). V lost 0 bases and J 9 bases, leaving 8 bases between the germline ends. The CDR3 is 13 residues long. From germline, CDR1 is MNHEY and CDR2 SVGAGI. The CDR3 is CASSYSRGRELFF. CDR3 DNA sequence: TGTGCCAGCAGTTACTCTAGGGGAAGGGAGCTGTTTTTT.

In this sample, this clone turned up a few times. The chain carries TRBV9 and TRBJ2-2, with D perhaps TRBD2 (5 bases). CDR1 is SGDLS, CDR2 YYNGEE, per germline. The CDR3 covers 14 residues. The ends were cut back, 4 bases at V and 4 bases at J, with 11 bases in the middle. The CDR3 bases are TGTGCCAGCAGCCCTACTAGTTTCACCGGGGAGCTGTTTTTT. This codes for CASSPTSFTGELFF. The full variable domain, in which reference TRBV9 and TRBJ2-2 provide the parts outside the CDR3, is DSGVTQTPKHLITATGQRVTLRCSPRSGDLSVYWYQQSLDQGLQFLIQYYNGEERAKGNILERFSAQQFPDLHSELNLSSLELGDSALYFCASSPTSFTGELFFGEGSRLTVL.

This chain connects TRBV7-9 to TRBJ1-1; 7 bases match TRBD1. From germline, CDR1 is SEHNR and CDR2 FQNEAQ (reference sequence). V gave up 5 bases and J gave up 1 base; unmatched junction bases: 4. This CDR3 is built from 14 residues. In DNA form, the CDR3 reads TGTGCCAGCAGCCGGCGACAGGGGAACACTGAAGCTTTCTTT. It codes for CASSRRQGNTEAFF. Full variable domain (missing parts from reference TRBV7-9 and TRBJ1-1): DTGVSQNPRHKITKRGQNVTFRCDPISEHNRLYWYRQTLGQGPEFLTYFQNEAQLEKSRLLSDRFSAERPKGSFSTLEIQRTEQGDSAMYLCASSRRQGNTEAFFGQGTRLTVV.

The rearrangement links TRBV23-1 to TRBJ1-2; 7 bases align to TRBD1. TRBV23-1 is identified as an open reading frame with a role that is uncertain. The CDR3 is 15 amino acids. The V and J ends lost 4 bases and 1 base, in that order; junction bases with no gene match: 6. Here the CDR3 DNA reads TGCGCCAGCAGTCCCGGACAGGCCGATAACTATGGCTACACCTTC. This sequence encodes CASSPGQADNYGYTF.

V usage is TRBV29-1 and J usage is TRBJ2-3, with D hard to call. Between the trimmed V and J ends, which lost 7 bases and 0 bases, there was a span of 11 bases. The CDR3 is 13 amino acids. Per germline, CDR1 SQVTM and CDR2 ANQGSEA. The CDR3 is CSALLTSTDTQYF. For the CDR3, the DNA is TGCAGCGCCCTCCTCACTAGCACAGATACGCAGTATTTT.

The chain carries TRBV5-1 and TRBJ2-3; weak D call: TRBD2 (6 bases). V dropped 0 bases and J dropped 4 bases, with 6 bases sitting between them. The CDR3 runs 13 residues. Germline loops: CDR1 SGHRS, CDR2 YFSETQ. The CDR3 nucleotides read TGCGCCAGCAGCTTGGAGCGGGCAGATACGCAGTATTTT. This gives the protein CASSLERADTQYF.

This clone showed up just a few times. The chain is built from TRBV19 and TRBJ2-5; 7 nucleotides line up with TRBD2. V shed 5 bases and J 11 bases; nucleotides not matched to a gene: 8. This CDR3 comprises 12 residues. Germline V gene data show CDR1 as LNHDA and CDR2 as SQIVND (reference sequence). The CDR3 nucleotides read TGTGCCAGTAGTGTGACCGCGGGGGAGCAGTACTTC. Translation gives CASSVTAGEQYF.

The genes are TRBV2 and TRBJ2-1; 9 nucleotides agree with TRBD2. This CDR3 spans 14 amino acids. V lost 5 bases, J lost 7 bases, and 6 bases stayed unmatched. Per the germline V gene, CDR1 is SNHLY and CDR2 is FYNNEI. This CDR3 reads CASSIISGGNEQFF. Here the CDR3 DNA reads TGTGCCAGCAGTATCATTAGCGGGGGTAATGAGCAGTTCTTC.

This chain uses TRBV2 with TRBJ2-1; 7 nucleotides align to TRBD2. The CDR3 totals 15 residues. Per the germline V gene, CDR1 is SNHLY and CDR2 is FYNNEI. The J segment lost 9 bases and the V segment lost 4 bases, leaving 12 bases of the junction unmatched. The CDR3 DNA reads as TGTGCCAGCAGTGGAGGACTAGGTCGTGTCGGTGAGCAGTTCTTC. Translation gives CASSGGLGRVGEQFF. The whole variable domain, remainder taken from reference TRBV2 and TRBJ2-1, is EPEVTQTPSHQVTQMGQEVILRCVPISNHLYFYWYRQILGQKVEFLVSFYNNEISEKSEIFDDQFSVERPDGSNFTLKIRSTKLEDSAMYFCASSGGLGRVGEQFFGPGTRLTVL.

The chain combines TRBV4-3 with TRBJ2-3; 12 bases match TRBD2. This CDR3 region has 19 residues. Trimming cost V 0 bases and J 6 bases; bases outside gene matches: 13. Looked up from germline, CDR1 is LGHNA and CDR2 is YSLEER. The CDR3 DNA reads TGCGCCAGCAGCCAAGATTTACCGACTAGCGGGGGACCTCGGGATACGCAGTATTTT. Residues: CASSQDLPTSGGPRDTQYF.